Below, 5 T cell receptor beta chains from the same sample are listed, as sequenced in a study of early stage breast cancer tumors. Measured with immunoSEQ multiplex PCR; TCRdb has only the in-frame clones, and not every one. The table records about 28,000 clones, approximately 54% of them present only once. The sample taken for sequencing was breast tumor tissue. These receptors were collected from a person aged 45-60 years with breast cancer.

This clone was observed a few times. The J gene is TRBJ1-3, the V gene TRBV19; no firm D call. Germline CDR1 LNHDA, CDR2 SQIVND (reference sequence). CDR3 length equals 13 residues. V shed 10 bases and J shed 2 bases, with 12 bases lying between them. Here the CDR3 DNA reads TGTGCCACCGGCAGCCATCCTGGAAACACCATATATTTT. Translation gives CATGSHPGNTIYF.

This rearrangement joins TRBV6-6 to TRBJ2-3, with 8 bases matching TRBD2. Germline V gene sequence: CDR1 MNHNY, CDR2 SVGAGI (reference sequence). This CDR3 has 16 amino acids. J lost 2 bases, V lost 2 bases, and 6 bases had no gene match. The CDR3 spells CASSYPPSGFTDTQYF. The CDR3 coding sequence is TGTGCCAGCAGTTACCCCCCTAGCGGGTTCACAGATACGCAGTATTTT.

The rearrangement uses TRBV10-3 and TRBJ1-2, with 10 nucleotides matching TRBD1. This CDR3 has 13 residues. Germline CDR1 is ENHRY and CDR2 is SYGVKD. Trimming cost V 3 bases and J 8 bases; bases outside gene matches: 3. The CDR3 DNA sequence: TGTGCCATCAGTGAAGGACAGGGGGTAGGCTACACCTTC. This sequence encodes CAISEGQGVGYTF.

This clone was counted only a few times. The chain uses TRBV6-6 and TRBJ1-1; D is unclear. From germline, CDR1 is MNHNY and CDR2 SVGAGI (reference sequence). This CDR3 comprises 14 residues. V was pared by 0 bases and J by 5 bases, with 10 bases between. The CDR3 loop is CASSYSGSSTEAFF. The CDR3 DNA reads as TGTGCCAGCAGTTACTCGGGGTCGAGTACTGAAGCTTTCTTT.

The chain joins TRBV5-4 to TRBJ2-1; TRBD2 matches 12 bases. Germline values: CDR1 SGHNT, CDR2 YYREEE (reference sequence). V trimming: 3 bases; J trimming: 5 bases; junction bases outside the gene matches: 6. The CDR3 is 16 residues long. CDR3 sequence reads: CASSSLTSGSDNEQFF. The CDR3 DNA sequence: TGTGCCAGCAGCTCCTTGACTAGCGGGAGCGACAATGAGCAGTTCTTC. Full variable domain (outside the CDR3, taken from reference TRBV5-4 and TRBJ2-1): ETGVTQSPTHLIKTRGQQVTLRCSSQSGHNTVSWYQQALGQGPQFIFQYYREEENGRGNFPPRFSGLQFPNYSSELNVNALELDDSALYLCASSSLTSGSDNEQFFGPGTRLTVL.